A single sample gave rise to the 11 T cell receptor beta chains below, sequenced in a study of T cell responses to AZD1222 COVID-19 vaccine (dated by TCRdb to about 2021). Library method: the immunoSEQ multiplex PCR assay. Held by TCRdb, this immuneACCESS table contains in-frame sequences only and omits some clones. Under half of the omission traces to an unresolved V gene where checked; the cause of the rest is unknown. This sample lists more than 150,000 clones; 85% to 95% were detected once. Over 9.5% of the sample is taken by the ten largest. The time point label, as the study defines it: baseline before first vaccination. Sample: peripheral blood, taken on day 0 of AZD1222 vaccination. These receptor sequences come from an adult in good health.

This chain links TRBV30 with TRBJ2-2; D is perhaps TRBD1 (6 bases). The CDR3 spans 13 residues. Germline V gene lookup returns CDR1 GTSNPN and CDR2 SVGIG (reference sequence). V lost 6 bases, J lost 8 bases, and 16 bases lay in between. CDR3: CACNLGGAGELFF. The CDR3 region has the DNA TGTGCCTGTAATCTAGGGGGTGCTGGGGAGCTGTTTTTT.

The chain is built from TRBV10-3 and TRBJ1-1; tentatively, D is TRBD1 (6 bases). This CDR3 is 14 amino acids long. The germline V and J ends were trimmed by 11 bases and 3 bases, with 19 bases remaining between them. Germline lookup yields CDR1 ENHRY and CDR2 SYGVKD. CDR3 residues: CASAVQGTYTEAFF. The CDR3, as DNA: TGTGCCTCCGCGGTACAGGGAACTTACACTGAAGCTTTCTTT.

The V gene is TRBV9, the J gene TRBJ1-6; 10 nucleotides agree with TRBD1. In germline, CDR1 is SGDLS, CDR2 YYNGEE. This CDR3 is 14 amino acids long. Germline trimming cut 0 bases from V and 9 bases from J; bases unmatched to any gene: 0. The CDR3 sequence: CASSVGTGGSPLHF. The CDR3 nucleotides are TGTGCCAGCAGCGTAGGGACAGGGGGTTCACCCCTCCACTTT.

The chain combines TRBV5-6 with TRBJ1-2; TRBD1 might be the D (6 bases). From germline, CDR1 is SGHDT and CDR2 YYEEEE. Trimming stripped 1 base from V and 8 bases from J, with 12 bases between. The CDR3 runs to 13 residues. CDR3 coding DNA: TGTGCCAGCAGCTTGAGTACAGGGCTAGGCTACACCTTC. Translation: CASSLSTGLGYTF.

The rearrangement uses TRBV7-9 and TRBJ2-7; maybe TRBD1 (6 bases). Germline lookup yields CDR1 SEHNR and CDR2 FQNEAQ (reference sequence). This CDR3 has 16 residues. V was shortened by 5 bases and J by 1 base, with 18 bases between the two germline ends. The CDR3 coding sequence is TGTGCCAGCAGCCCGTCGACAGGCTTGTGGTCCTACGAGCAGTACTTC. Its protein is CASSPSTGLWSYEQYF.

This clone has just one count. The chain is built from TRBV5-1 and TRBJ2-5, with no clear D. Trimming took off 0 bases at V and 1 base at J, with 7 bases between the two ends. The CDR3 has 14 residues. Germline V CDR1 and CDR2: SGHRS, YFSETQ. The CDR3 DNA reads TGCGCCAGCAGCTTGGTCGGACCCCAAGAGACCCAGTACTTC. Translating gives CASSLVGPQETQYF.

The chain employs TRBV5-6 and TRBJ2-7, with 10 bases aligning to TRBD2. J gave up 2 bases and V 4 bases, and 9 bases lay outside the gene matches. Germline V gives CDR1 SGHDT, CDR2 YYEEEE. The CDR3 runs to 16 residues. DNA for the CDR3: TGTGCCAGCAGCCTGCTTACTAGCGGGGAGACCTACGAGCAGTACGTC. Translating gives CASSLLTSGETYEQYV.

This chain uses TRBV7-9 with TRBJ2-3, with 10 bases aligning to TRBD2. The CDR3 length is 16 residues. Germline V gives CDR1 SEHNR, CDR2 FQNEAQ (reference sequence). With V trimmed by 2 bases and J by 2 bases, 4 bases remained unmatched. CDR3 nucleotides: TGTGCCAGCAGCTTATCAGCGGGAGGGAACACAGATACGCAGTATTTT. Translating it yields CASSLSAGGNTDTQYF.

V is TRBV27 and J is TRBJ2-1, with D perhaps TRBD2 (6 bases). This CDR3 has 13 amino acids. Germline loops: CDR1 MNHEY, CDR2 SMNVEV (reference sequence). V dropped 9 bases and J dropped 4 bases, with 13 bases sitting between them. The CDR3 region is CASRGGSYNEQFF. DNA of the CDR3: TGTGCCAGTAGGGGAGGATCGTACAATGAGCAGTTCTTC.

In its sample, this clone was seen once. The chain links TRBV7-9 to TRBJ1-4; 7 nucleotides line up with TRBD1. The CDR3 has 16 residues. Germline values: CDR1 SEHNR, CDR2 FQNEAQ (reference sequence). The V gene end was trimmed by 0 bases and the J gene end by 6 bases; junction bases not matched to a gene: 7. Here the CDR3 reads CASSLAGGDSHEKLFF. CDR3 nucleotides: TGTGCCAGCAGCTTAGCTGGGGGGGACAGTCATGAAAAACTGTTTTTT.

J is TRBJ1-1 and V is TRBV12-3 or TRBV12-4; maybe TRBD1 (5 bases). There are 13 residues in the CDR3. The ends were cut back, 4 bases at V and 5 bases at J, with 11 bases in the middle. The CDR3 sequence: CASSSQPGTEAFF. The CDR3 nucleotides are TGTGCCAGCAGTTCGCAACCAGGGACTGAAGCTTTCTTT.